Listed below are T cell receptor beta chains from one sample, sequenced in a study of shared clonotypes between healthy human individuals. The method was immunoSEQ multiplex PCR; TCRdb's version includes in-frame clones alone and lacks a portion of them. The sample has around 2.1 million clones, 93% seen once. The sequencing sample was made of naive CD8+ T cells from PBMCs. The receptors were gathered from a man aged 18 to 29 in good health. Some clones in this sample may be carry-over from other donors' samples. The CDR3 runs from the conserved cysteine through the conserved F or W. D genes are given only for firm matches. Where a row states a size, it is once, few, many or the class of an expanded clone; other rows omit it.

D	J	size	V	DNA	CDR3
.	TRBJ2-2	.	TRBV5-6	TGTGCCAGCAGCTTGGCGGAGTACGGGGAGCTGTTTTTT	CASSLAEYGELFF
.	TRBJ1-3	.	TRBV27	TGTGCCAGCAGTTTATACGGGACGGTGAGCTCTGGAAACACCATATATTTT	CASSLYGTVSSGNTIYF
TRBD2	TRBJ2-7	.	TRBV4-1	TGCGCCAGCAGCCGGACTAGCGGGAGCACCTACGAGCAGTACTTC	CASSRTSGSTYEQYF
.	TRBJ2-3	.	TRBV11-3	TGTGCCAGCAGCTTAGAGGGCGCGCCCACAGATACGCAGTATTTT	CASSLEGAPTDTQYF
.	TRBJ2-5	.	TRBV7-9	TGTGCCAGCAGCTCCAAGTCTTTGGTCGTGGAGACCCAGTACTTC	CASSSKSLVVETQYF
.	TRBJ2-6	.	TRBV27	TGTGCCAGCAGTTTATTACGGAGCTCTGGGGCCAACGTCCTGACTTTC	CASSLLRSSGANVLTF
.	TRBJ2-7	.	TRBV29-1	TGCAGCGTTCTTTCGGGGAGACCCTCCTACGAGCAGTACTTC	CSVLSGRPSYEQYF
.	TRBJ2-7	.	TRBV7-9	TGTGCCAGCAGTACCGGGGCGGGCTCCTACGAGCAGTACTTC	CASSTGAGSYEQYF
.	TRBJ1-2	.	TRBV5-8	TGTGCCAGCAGCTTCTACGGCGACAGTTCTGGCTACACCTTC	CASSFYGDSSGYTF
.	TRBJ1-1	.	TRBV19	TGTGCCAGTAGTTTTATATTGGGGGGCGAGTTTGCTGAAGCTTTCTTT	CASSFILGGEFAEAFF
.	TRBJ2-2	.	TRBV14	TGTGCCAGCAGCCAAGAGCCAGGCAAGAACACCGGGGAGCTGTTTTTT	CASSQEPGKNTGELFF
.	TRBJ2-1	.	TRBV7-9	TGTGCCAGCAGCTTTGGCGGAGAATACAATGAGCAGTTCTTC	CASSFGGEYNEQFF
TRBD2	TRBJ2-7	.	TRBV5-1	TGCGCCAGCAGCTTGGGTTTAGCGGGAATTGCCTACGAGCAGTACTTC	CASSLGLAGIAYEQYF
.	TRBJ1-1	.	TRBV12-5	TGTGCTAGTGCCCCAGGGACTGAAGCTTTCTTT	CASAPGTEAFF
.	TRBJ1-1	.	TRBV27	TGTGCCAGCAGTTTTTTATCTCAGGAAAATGAAGCTTTCTTT	CASSFLSQENEAFF
.	TRBJ2-2	.	TRBV11-2	TGTGCCAGCAGCTTTTTTGTCGGGGCGAACACCGGGGAGCTGTTTTTT	CASSFFVGANTGELFF
TRBD1	TRBJ2-7	.	TRBV5-1	TGCGCCAGCAGCTTGGCCCCGGGACAGCCAGACTACGAGCAGTACTTC	CASSLAPGQPDYEQYF
.	TRBJ1-1	few	TRBV19	TGTGCCAGTACCCCGCCCCTGCGACGGAACACTGAAGCTTTCTTT	CASTPPLRRNTEAFF
.	TRBJ2-3	.	TRBV19	TGTGCCACCTCAGGGCGGGTCACAGATACGCAGTATTTT	CATSGRVTDTQYF
TRBD2	TRBJ2-7	.	TRBV27	TGTGCCAGCAGTACTCGGACTAGCGGGGGTAGTGTGTACGAGCAGTACTTC	CASSTRTSGGSVYEQYF
.	TRBJ2-7	.	TRBV27	TGTGCCAGCAGTTTAGGCGGGAATTACGAGCAGTACTTC	CASSLGGNYEQYF
.	TRBJ2-1	.	TRBV6-1	TGTGCCAGCAACAGAAACTTGGAGGAGCAGTTCTTC	CASNRNLEEQFF
.	TRBJ1-2	once	TRBV25-1	TGTGCCAGCAGTGAATTATTCGCAGGGGACTATGGCTACACCTTC	CASSELFAGDYGYTF
TRBD2	TRBJ2-1	.	TRBV7-9	TGTGCCAGCAGCCCCCTAGCGGGAGCAGTGAATGAGCAGTTCTTC	CASSPLAGAVNEQFF
.	TRBJ2-7	.	TRBV29-1	TGCAGCGTTGAATTGGGGGGTACGATGTACGAGCAGTACTTC	CSVELGGTMYEQYF
TRBD1	TRBJ1-2	once	TRBV7-9	TGTGCCAGCAGCTCTCTAATCGGGACAGATCTCGCTGCTAAGGGCTACACCTTC	CASSSLIGTDLAAKGYTF
.	TRBJ1-1	.	TRBV30	TGTGCCTGGATGCCCTTCAGGGGCCTCTCGGGGACTGAAGCTTTCTTT	CAWMPFRGLSGTEAFF
.	TRBJ1-1	once	TRBV27	TGTGCCAGCAGTTACGACACGAACACTGAAGCTTTCTTT	CASSYDTNTEAFF
TRBD2	TRBJ2-1	.	TRBV9	TGTGCCAGCAGCGCAGCGGGAGGGCACAATGAGCAGTTCTTC	CASSAAGGHNEQFF
.	TRBJ2-7	.	TRBV28	TGTGCCAGCAGTTTACCGGATTCAGACTACGAGCAGTACTTC	CASSLPDSDYEQYF
.	TRBJ1-2	.	TRBV30	TGTGCCGAACTGGACAGCCACGCGGGGGGCTACACCTTC	CAELDSHAGGYTF
.	TRBJ1-3	once	TRBV7-2	TGTGCCAGCAGCTTAAGGGGTTCTGGAAACACCATATATTTT	CASSLRGSGNTIYF
.	TRBJ1-2	.	TRBV7-2	TGTGCCAGCAGCCCCGGGACAACGTATGGCTACACCTTC	CASSPGTTYGYTF
.	TRBJ1-5	.	TRBV27	TGTGCCAGCAGCCTGAACAGCTACAATCAGCCCCAGCATTTT	CASSLNSYNQPQHF
TRBD1	TRBJ2-7	.	TRBV15	TGTGCCACCAGCAGAGGGACAGGACCCTACGAGCAGTACTTC	CATSRGTGPYEQYF
.	TRBJ1-6	.	TRBV6-1	TGTGCCAGCAGTGAAGATGGGGGCTACTCACCCCTCCACTTT	CASSEDGGYSPLHF
.	TRBJ2-7	.	TRBV19	TGTGCCAGTAGTATCGGGGTCAGATCCTACGAGCAGTACTTC	CASSIGVRSYEQYF
.	TRBJ2-7	.	TRBV29-1	TGCAGCGTCGTGGGGGGAATAGAACTCGGGTCCTACGAGCAGTACTTC	CSVVGGIELGSYEQYF
.	TRBJ2-7	.	TRBV19	TGTGCCAGTAGTCGGGTCGGGACGGTCTACGAGCAGTACTTC	CASSRVGTVYEQYF
TRBD1	TRBJ2-3	.	TRBV15	TGTGCCACCAGCAGCGGACAGGCAAGCACAGATACGCAGTATTTT	CATSSGQASTDTQYF
.	TRBJ2-1	.	TRBV19	TGTGCCAGTAGTATAAGTCCAGGGGGGCATGAGCAGTTCTTC	CASSISPGGHEQFF
.	TRBJ1-1	.	TRBV27	TGTGCCAGCAGTTTATGGGCCGGGTCGAACACTGAAGCTTTCTTT	CASSLWAGSNTEAFF
TRBD1	TRBJ2-7	.	TRBV14	TGTGCCAGCTCGGGATGGACAGGGGCGGGGGAGCAGTACTTC	CASSGWTGAGEQYF
.	TRBJ1-2	few	TRBV6-5	TGTGCCAGCAGTGACGGTGCGTTTTATGGCTACACCTTC	CASSDGAFYGYTF
.	TRBJ2-7	.	TRBV5-1	TGCGCCAGCAGCCCCCGGGGCAACGAGCAGTACTTC	CASSPRGNEQYF
.	TRBJ1-1	.	TRBV15	TGTGCCACCAGCGGTACTGAGGGGAACACTGAAGCTTTCTTT	CATSGTEGNTEAFF
.	TRBJ2-1	.	TRBV5-1	TGCGCCAGCAGCTTGGTGGGGGACTCCTCCAGGCTAATCAATGAGCAGTTCTTC	CASSLVGDSSRLINEQFF
.	TRBJ2-1	.	TRBV27	TGTGCCAGCAGTTTATATTTGAGTGGACAATATGAGCAGTTCTTC	CASSLYLSGQYEQFF
.	TRBJ1-2	.	TRBV7-2	TGTGCCAGCAGCTTAGGGTATGGGGACGCTAACTATGGCTACACCTTC	CASSLGYGDANYGYTF
TRBD1	TRBJ1-4	.	TRBV13	TGTGCCAGCAGCTCCAGGGGGTCGAGTGAAAAACTGTTTTTT	CASSSRGSSEKLFF
.	TRBJ2-7	.	TRBV4-1	TGCGCCAGCAGCGAGTGGCCCGCTGGCGAGCAGTACTTC	CASSEWPAGEQYF
TRBD2	TRBJ2-1	.	TRBV27	TGTGCCAGCAGTTCCGGGACTAGCGGGAGGGCCTCCTACAATGAGCAGTTCTTC	CASSSGTSGRASYNEQFF
TRBD2	TRBJ2-7	.	TRBV27	TGTGCCAGCAGTTGGCAAGCGGGAGTTGGCTACGAGCAGTACTTC	CASSWQAGVGYEQYF
.	TRBJ2-1	.	TRBV7-9	TGTGCCAGCAGCATACCTCTGTTAGGATACAATGAGCAGTTCTTC	CASSIPLLGYNEQFF